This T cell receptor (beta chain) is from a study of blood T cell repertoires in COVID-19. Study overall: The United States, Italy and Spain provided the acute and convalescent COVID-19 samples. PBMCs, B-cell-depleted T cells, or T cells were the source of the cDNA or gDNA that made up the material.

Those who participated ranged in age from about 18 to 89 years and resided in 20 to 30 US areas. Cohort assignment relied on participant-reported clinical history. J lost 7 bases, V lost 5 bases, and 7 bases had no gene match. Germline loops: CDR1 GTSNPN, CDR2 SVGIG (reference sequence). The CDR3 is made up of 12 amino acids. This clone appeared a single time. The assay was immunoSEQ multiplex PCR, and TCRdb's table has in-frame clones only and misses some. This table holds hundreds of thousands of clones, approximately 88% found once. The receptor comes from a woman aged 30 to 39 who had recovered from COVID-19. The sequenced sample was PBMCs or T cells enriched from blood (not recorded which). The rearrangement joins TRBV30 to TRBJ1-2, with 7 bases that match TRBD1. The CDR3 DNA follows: TGTGCCTGGGGGCCCTCAGGGGGTGGCTACACCTTC. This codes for CAWGPSGGGYTF.